Below are 22 T cell receptor beta chains sequenced from a single sample in a study of B cell selection in AIRE deficiency. TCRdb keeps only in-frame clones here, not all; method: immunoSEQ multiplex PCR. The sample lists 20,000 to 25,000 clones, roughly 95% seen once, with over 0.2% in the top ten. Sorting defined conventional CD4 T cells as CD4+CD127+. Sequenced sample: CD4+CD127+ conventional T cells sorted from PBMCs. The receptors here all came from a human donor in good health.

The V call is TRBV5-4, the J call TRBJ2-2; D gene ambiguous. Germline CDR1 is SGHNT and CDR2 is YYREEE (reference sequence). This CDR3 is built from 12 residues. With 4 bases removed from V and 2 bases from J, the gap between germline ends came to 3 bases. CDR3 loop: CASSPNTGELFF. The DNA of the CDR3 is TGTGCCAGCAGCCCTAACACCGGGGAGCTGTTTTTT.

The V call is TRBV5-1, the J call TRBJ2-1; 7 nucleotides align to TRBD2. The CDR3 sequence is 16 residues long. Germline CDR1 reads SGHRS; CDR2 reads YFSETQ. V dropped 4 bases and J dropped 2; count of bases not matched to a gene: 9. This CDR3 reads CASSQGGGSTYNEQFF. CDR3 nucleotides: TGCGCCAGCAGCCAAGGCGGCGGGAGCACCTACAATGAGCAGTTCTTC.

This chain's CDR3 is CASSVGVNRETQYF. The CDR3 DNA is TGTGCCAGCAGCGTAGGAGTTAATAGAGAGACCCAGTACTTC. The chain combines TRBV9 with TRBJ2-5; D gene ambiguous. Germline V gene data show CDR1 as SGDLS and CDR2 as YYNGEE. The CDR3 is made up of 14 amino acids. V lost 0 bases and J 4 bases, leaving 10 bases between the germline ends.

This chain connects TRBV27 to TRBJ2-2; unclear D gene. CDR1 MNHEY and CDR2 SMNVEV come from the germline V gene (reference sequence). Trimming stripped 2 bases from V and 3 bases from J, with 16 bases between. This CDR3 comprises 17 residues. This CDR3 reads CASSLKGGGLHTGELFF. CDR3 in DNA: TGTGCCAGCAGTTTAAAGGGCGGCGGCCTTCACACCGGGGAGCTGTTTTTT.

To note about this clone: At one end the junction does not follow the germline gene, possibly because of a read error. The chain carries TRBV11-3 and TRBJ1-2; possible D gene TRBD1, 6 bases. The germline gives CDR1 SGHNT, CDR2 YENEEA. The CDR3 is 16 amino acids. The CDR3 nucleotides read TGTGCCAGCAGCTTAGCGGGGCGGCGACAGGTCCCCATCCGACTCTTC. Amino acids: CASSLAGRRQVPIRLF.

The chain is built from TRBV20-1 and TRBJ2-7, with a possible D match to TRBD1 (5 bases). Trimming cost V 3 bases and J 2 bases, with 5 bases left between them. Germline V lookup: CDR1 DFQATT, CDR2 SNEGSKA (reference sequence). The CDR3 totals 11 residues. The CDR3 sequence is CSASRAYEQYF. In nucleotides, the CDR3 is TGCAGTGCTAGCAGGGCCTACGAGCAGTACTTC.

The J gene is TRBJ2-1, the V gene TRBV7-2, with D hard to call. Trimming took 5 bases from V and 4 from J, leaving 9 bases between them. The CDR3 sequence is 13 residues long. Germline values: CDR1 SGHTA, CDR2 FQGNSA. CDR3 sequence reads: CASSLPLYNEQFF. The CDR3 DNA reads TGTGCCAGCAGCCTTCCCCTTTACAATGAGCAGTTCTTC.

The chain is built from TRBV7-6 and TRBJ2-1, with unresolved D. Germline values: CDR1 SGHVS, CDR2 FNYEAQ. The CDR3 runs to 14 residues. Trimming stripped 5 bases from V and 6 bases from J, with 14 bases between. The CDR3 DNA sequence: TGTGCCAGCAGCCCCGGGTCGCTCGCCAATGAGCAGTTCTTC. It translates to CASSPGSLANEQFF.

The gene calls are TRBV19 and TRBJ2-7; D gene unclear. Trimming removed 0 bases at V and 0 bases at J, with 9 bases between. The CDR3 extends over 15 amino acids. Per germline, CDR1 LNHDA and CDR2 SQIVND (reference sequence). CDR3 in amino acids: CASSIEGSSSYEQYF. The CDR3 region has the DNA TGTGCCAGTAGTATAGAGGGGTCCAGCTCCTACGAGCAGTACTTC.

This rearrangement joins TRBV7-2 to TRBJ2-7; 13 bases are a match to TRBD2. Germline V lookup: CDR1 SGHTA, CDR2 FQGNSA. The CDR3 loop spans 15 amino acids. J lost 2 bases, V lost 5 bases, and 3 bases had no gene match. The CDR3: CASSKGLAGTYEQYF. The CDR3 DNA is TGTGCCAGCAGCAAGGGACTAGCGGGAACCTACGAGCAGTACTTC.

This clone is a singleton in its sample. The chain has TRBV2 and TRBJ2-6, with D possibly being TRBD2 (6 bases). Trimming stripped 7 bases from V and 1 base from J, with 11 bases between. CDR1 is SNHLY, CDR2 FYNNEI, per germline. CDR3 length: 15 amino acids. This CDR3 reads CASIGGSSGANVLTF. In DNA, the CDR3 is TGTGCCAGCATAGGAGGGTCTTCTGGGGCCAACGTCCTGACTTTC. Based on the CDR3 plus reference TRBV2 and TRBJ2-6, the full variable domain is EPEVTQTPSHQVTQMGQEVILRCVPISNHLYFYWYRQILGQKVEFLVSFYNNEISEKSEIFDDQFSVERPDGSNFTLKIRSTKLEDSAMYFCASIGGSSGANVLTFGAGSRLTVL.

This chain connects TRBV9 to TRBJ2-7, with 8 bases that match TRBD2. Germline V CDR1 and CDR2: SGDLS, YYNGEE. J gave up 7 bases and V 0 bases, and 9 bases lay outside the gene matches. The CDR3 loop spans 15 amino acids. The CDR3 bases are TGTGCCAGCAGCGTAGGAGGAGCGGGAGCTTTGGAGCAGTACTTC. Amino acid sequence: CASSVGGAGALEQYF.

This chain uses TRBV28 with TRBJ2-7; D assignment may be TRBD1 or TRBD2 (5 bases each). Germline lookup yields CDR1 MDHEN and CDR2 SYDVKM. V was clipped by 2 bases and J by 3 bases, with 11 bases between them. CDR3 length: 14 amino acids. The CDR3 region is CASSLSLGDYEQYF. Here the CDR3 DNA reads TGTGCCAGCAGTTTAAGTTTGGGGGACTACGAGCAGTACTTC.

The chain couples TRBV5-1 to TRBJ2-4; 9 positions agree with TRBD1. After removal of 4 bases from V and 6 bases from J, the junction contained 11 bases not matched to a gene. The CDR3 length is 16 residues. Per germline, CDR1 SGHRS and CDR2 YFSETQ. CDR3 residues: CASSPTTGTGINIQYF. The CDR3 coding sequence is TGCGCCAGCAGCCCTACCACGGGGACAGGGATAAACATTCAGTACTTC.

The chain joins TRBV7-9 to TRBJ2-5; 9 bases are a match to TRBD2. The germline gives CDR1 SEHNR, CDR2 FQNEAQ (reference sequence). The ends lost 5 bases at V and 5 bases at J; junction bases unmatched: 6. There are 14 residues in the CDR3. CDR3 in amino acids: CASSHAGGEETQYF. CDR3 bases: TGTGCCAGCAGCCACGCGGGGGGGGAGGAGACCCAGTACTTC. The whole variable domain, remainder taken from reference TRBV7-9 and TRBJ2-5, is DTGVSQNPRHKITKRGQNVTFRCDPISEHNRLYWYRQTLGQGPEFLTYFQNEAQLEKSRLLSDRFSAERPKGSFSTLEIQRTEQGDSAMYLCASSHAGGEETQYFGPGTRLLVL.

The chain joins TRBV9 to TRBJ1-4; no firm D call. This CDR3 comprises 16 residues. V dropped 0 bases and J dropped 0 bases, with 9 bases sitting between them. Germline V CDR1 and CDR2: SGDLS, YYNGEE. DNA of the CDR3: TGTGCCAGCAGCGTAGATGCCCGGGCAACTAATGAAAAACTGTTTTTT. It translates to CASSVDARATNEKLFF.

The rearrangement uses TRBV5-6 and TRBJ2-3; perhaps TRBD2 as D (6 bases). With 0 bases removed from V and 2 bases from J, the gap between germline ends came to 13 bases. This CDR3 has 16 amino acids. Germline assignment: CDR1 SGHDT and CDR2 YYEEEE. Here the CDR3 reads CASSLGSREPTDTQYF. The CDR3 bases are TGTGCCAGCAGCTTGGGTTCGCGGGAACCCACAGATACGCAGTATTTT. The complete variable domain, with remaining parts taken from reference TRBV5-6 and TRBJ2-3, reads DAGVTQSPTHLIKTRGQQVTLRCSPKSGHDTVSWYQQALGQGPQFIFQYYEEEERQRGNFPDRFSGHQFPNYSSELNVNALLLGDSALYLCASSLGSREPTDTQYFGPGTRLTVL.

This clone has a single count. J is TRBJ1-5 and V is TRBV7-9; D unclear. The CDR3 loop spans 13 amino acids. Germline loops: CDR1 SEHNR, CDR2 FQNEAQ (reference sequence). Trimming stripped 0 bases from V and 5 bases from J, with 5 bases between. The CDR3 nucleotides read TGTGCCAGCAGCTTAGCCGGGGATCAGCCCCAGCATTTT. This gives the protein CASSLAGDQPQHF.

The V gene is TRBV28, the J gene TRBJ1-1; 7 bases line up with TRBD1. V lost 4 bases and J lost 6; bases outside the gene matches: 5. The CDR3 totals 13 residues. The germline CDR1 and CDR2 sequences are MDHEN and SYDVKM. This CDR3 is CASSSIQGAEAFF. DNA for the CDR3: TGTGCCAGCAGTTCAATCCAGGGGGCTGAAGCTTTCTTT. Using reference TRBV28 and TRBJ1-1 for the parts outside the CDR3, the full variable domain is DVKVTQSSRYLVKRTGEKVFLECVQDMDHENMFWYRQDPGLGLRLIYFSYDVKMKEKGDIPEGYSVSREKKERFSLILESASTNQTSMYLCASSSIQGAEAFFGQGTRLTVV.

The V gene is TRBV6-6, the J gene TRBJ1-2; D unclear. V was shortened by 10 bases and J by 4 bases, with 16 bases between the two germline ends. The CDR3 runs 13 residues. Germline V gives CDR1 MNHNY, CDR2 SVGAGI (reference sequence). The CDR3 bases are TGTGCCACCAAGGAAGGCTCGACCTATGGCTACACCTTC. It encodes CATKEGSTYGYTF.

The rearrangement joins TRBV28 to TRBJ2-7, with TRBD1 matching 7 bases. V was pared by 6 bases and J by 12 bases, with 8 bases of the junction left unmatched. Looked up from germline, CDR1 is MDHEN and CDR2 is SYDVKM. CDR3 length: 11 amino acids. The CDR3 nucleotides read TGTGCCAGCAGCCTCGACAGGGATCGGTACTTC. It encodes CASSLDRDRYF.

V gene TRBV30 combines with J gene TRBJ2-2, with D uncertain. V gave up 5 bases and J gave up 1 base, with 8 bases separating them. From germline, CDR1 is GTSNPN and CDR2 SVGIG (reference sequence). The CDR3 is 13 residues long. CDR3 in amino acids: CAWGLGNTGELFF. In nucleotides, the CDR3 is TGTGCCTGGGGGCTGGGGAACACCGGGGAGCTGTTTTTT.